Each of the 21 T cell receptor beta chains below was sequenced from the same sample in a study of OX40 agonist ivuxolimab in advanced cancers. Some clones are missing from TCRdb's copy, which holds only in-frame ones; the method was immunoSEQ multiplex PCR. The sample lists tens of thousands of clones, 87% seen once, with 16% in the top ten. This specimen consisted of CD4+ or CD8+ T cells sorted from blood, obtained in a trial of the OX40 agonist ivuxolimab. The receptors shown here come from an adult with an advanced solid tumor such as melanoma, head and neck, liver or kidney cancer.

The count of this clone is one. The rearrangement links TRBV2 to TRBJ1-4; D is uncertain. The germline V gene has CDR1 SNHLY and CDR2 FYNNEI. The CDR3 is 10 amino acids. V lost 8 bases, J lost 10 bases, and 8 bases lay in between. The CDR3 DNA follows: TGTGCCAGCCGGATGGTAAAACTGTTTTTT. Translated: CASRMVKLFF.

V and J are TRBV30 and TRBJ1-3; the D gene is possibly TRBD1 (5 bases). With 0 bases removed from V and 4 bases from J, the gap between germline ends came to 13 bases. CDR3 length equals 15 residues. Germline V gene data show CDR1 as GTSNPN and CDR2 as SVGIG (reference sequence). The CDR3 spells CAWSVRGRPGNTIYF. In nucleotides, the CDR3 is TGTGCCTGGAGTGTACGGGGGAGGCCCGGAAACACCATATATTTT. Complete variable domain (other parts from reference TRBV30 and TRBJ1-3): SQTIHQWPATLVQPVGSPLSLECTVEGTSNPNLYWYRQAAGRGLQLLFYSVGIGQISSEVPQNLSASRPQDRQFILSSKKLLLSDSGFYLCAWSVRGRPGNTIYFGEGSWLTVV.

This clone came up once. The V and J genes are TRBV5-6 and TRBJ2-5, with D maybe TRBD1 (5 bases). The CDR3 covers 15 residues. Trimming shortened V by 0 bases and J by 5 bases, and 14 bases separated the two germline ends. Germline CDR1 SGHDT, CDR2 YYEEEE. The CDR3 spells CASSLDARDHETQYF. The CDR3, as DNA: TGTGCCAGCAGCTTGGATGCCAGGGATCACGAGACCCAGTACTTC.

This chain joins TRBV27 and TRBJ2-5, with 7 bases aligning to TRBD1. The V and J ends lost 4 bases and 5 bases, in that order; junction bases with no gene match: 7. Germline CDR1 MNHEY, CDR2 SMNVEV (reference sequence). The CDR3 totals 14 residues. The chain's CDR3 is CASSSTGVVETQYF. The CDR3 DNA sequence: TGTGCCAGCAGTTCAACAGGGGTGGTGGAGACCCAGTACTTC.

The chain carries TRBV7-9 and TRBJ2-1; 7 positions agree with TRBD1. CDR1 and CDR2 (germline): SEHNR, FQNEAQ (reference sequence). V shed 5 bases, J shed 7 bases, and the junction held 5 bases outside the gene matches. This CDR3 is 13 amino acids long. This CDR3 reads CASSRGTANEQFF. The CDR3 coding sequence is TGTGCCAGCAGCCGAGGGACAGCTAATGAGCAGTTCTTC.

The CDR3 DNA is TGTGCCAGCAGTTACCTACAGTTTAGCAATCAGCCCCAGCATTTT. Its translation: CASSYLQFSNQPQHF. The chain has TRBV21-1 and TRBJ1-5; TRBD1, the table's D call, lacks a check against the DNA. TRBV21-1 is a pseudogene. This CDR3 contains 15 residues.

This clone was detected only once. The rearrangement uses TRBV28 and TRBJ2-1; possible D gene TRBD2, 6 bases. Per the germline V gene, CDR1 is MDHEN and CDR2 is SYDVKM. Trimming shortened V by 8 bases and J by 0 bases, and 8 bases separated the two germline ends. This CDR3 spans 13 amino acids. The CDR3 sequence is CASRDFSYNEQFF. Here the CDR3 DNA reads TGTGCCAGCCGGGACTTCTCCTACAATGAGCAGTTCTTC.

The chain combines TRBV4-1 with TRBJ2-1; 7 bases are shared with TRBD2. Trimming removed 0 bases from V and 0 bases from J; junction bases left unmatched: 5. The germline V gene encodes CDR1 MGHRA and CDR2 YSYEKL. This CDR3 is 17 amino acids long. CDR3: CASSQDQAGSSYNEQFF. For the CDR3, the DNA is TGCGCCAGCAGCCAAGATCAAGCGGGATCCTCCTACAATGAGCAGTTCTTC.

The V and J genes are TRBV2 and TRBJ1-1; D call uncertain. This CDR3 has 13 residues. V shed 6 bases and J shed 7 bases, with 15 bases lying between them. CDR1 and CDR2 from the germline V gene are SNHLY and FYNNEI. The CDR3 bases are TGTGCCAGCAGCCTCCAGATAGAGGATGAAGCTTTCTTT. It specifies CASSLQIEDEAFF.

The chain links TRBV7-2 to TRBJ1-1; the D gene is possibly TRBD1 (6 bases). V shed 3 bases and J shed 2 bases, with 7 bases lying between them. The CDR3 totals 13 residues. Per the germline V gene, CDR1 is SGHTA and CDR2 is FQGNSA. CDR3 sequence: CASSLDRNTEAFF. The CDR3 nucleotides read TGTGCCAGCAGCTTGGACAGAAACACTGAAGCTTTCTTT.

The chain recombines TRBV5-4 with TRBJ1-4, with unresolved D. CDR1 SGHNT and CDR2 YYREEE come from the germline V gene (reference sequence). V was pared by 4 bases and J by 6 bases, with 13 bases between. The CDR3 totals 14 residues. CDR3 sequence (DNA): TGTGCCAGCAGCGGCGGCCCCGAGGATGAAAAACTGTTTTTT. Encoded protein: CASSGGPEDEKLFF. Drawing the rest from reference TRBV5-4 and TRBJ1-4, the complete variable domain is ETGVTQSPTHLIKTRGQQVTLRCSSQSGHNTVSWYQQALGQGPQFIFQYYREEENGRGNFPPRFSGLQFPNYSSELNVNALELDDSALYLCASSGGPEDEKLFFGSGTQLSVL.

The chain combines TRBV4-2 with TRBJ1-2, with 7 bases identical to TRBD1. This CDR3 is 14 amino acids long. Germline V lookup: CDR1 LGHNA, CDR2 YNFKEQ. The trim removed 0 bases at V and 7 bases at J, leaving 5 bases unmatched. CDR3 residues: CASSQDRGRGGYTF. As DNA, the CDR3 is TGTGCCAGCAGCCAAGATAGGGGGCGCGGTGGCTACACCTTC.

The V and J genes are TRBV6-5 and TRBJ2-3; a possible D gene is TRBD2 (5 bases). V gave up 4 bases and J gave up 5 bases, with 19 bases separating them. The CDR3 is 16 residues long. The germline V gene has CDR1 MNHEY and CDR2 SVGAGI. CDR3 loop: CASSLFGPPAGDTQYF. CDR3 DNA sequence: TGTGCCAGCAGTTTATTTGGACCTCCCGCGGGAGATACGCAGTATTTT.

Only one count was recorded for this clone. This chain joins TRBV5-1 and TRBJ1-6; D perhaps matches TRBD1 (5 bases). Trimming left V 4 bases short and J 9 bases short, with 23 bases between. The length of the CDR3 is 17 residues. Per the germline V gene, CDR1 is SGHRS and CDR2 is YFSETQ. CDR3 DNA: TGCGCCAGCAGCCCCGGGCAGGGCCGGGGTATGAGTTCACCCCTCCACTTT. Translating gives CASSPGQGRGMSSPLHF.

The V gene is TRBV7-9, the J gene TRBJ2-6; maybe TRBD1 (6 bases). CDR1 is SEHNR and CDR2 is FQNEAQ in the germline V gene (reference sequence). V lost 8 bases and J 0 bases, leaving 14 bases between the germline ends. The CDR3 covers 16 residues. Here the CDR3 reads CASPDRSLSGANVLTF. CDR3 DNA: TGTGCCAGCCCAGACAGGTCCCTCTCTGGGGCCAACGTCCTGACTTTC. Based on the CDR3 plus reference TRBV7-9 and TRBJ2-6, the full variable domain is DTGVSQNPRHKITKRGQNVTFRCDPISEHNRLYWYRQTLGQGPEFLTYFQNEAQLEKSRLLSDRFSAERPKGSFSTLEIQRTEQGDSAMYLCASPDRSLSGANVLTFGAGSRLTVL.

The genes are TRBV5-6 and TRBJ2-1; 7 bases match TRBD2. Germline V gene data show CDR1 as SGHDT and CDR2 as YYEEEE. This CDR3 comprises 15 residues. J gave up 4 bases and V 4 bases, and 8 bases lay outside the gene matches. In nucleotides, the CDR3 is TGTGCCAGCAGCCCAGGGCTAGCGGCATACAATGAGCAGTTCTTC. Translation: CASSPGLAAYNEQFF.

The chain couples TRBV21-1 to TRBJ2-7; whether TRBD1, the table's D call, matches the DNA was not checked. TRBV21-1 is designated a pseudogene. The CDR3 consists of 16 residues. The CDR3 spells CASPSKGQGDSYEQYF. The CDR3 DNA reads TGTGCCAGCCCATCTAAGGGACAGGGGGACTCCTACGAGCAGTACTTC.

The chain links TRBV9 to TRBJ2-6; D not resolved. With 4 bases removed from V and 0 bases from J, the gap between germline ends came to 5 bases. The CDR3 length is 14 residues. Germline V CDR1 and CDR2: SGDLS, YYNGEE. CDR3 loop: CASSRVSGANVLTF. CDR3 DNA: TGTGCCAGCAGCCGAGTCTCTGGGGCCAACGTCCTGACTTTC.

The rearrangement links TRBV4-1 to TRBJ2-7, with a weak D call TRBD1 (6 bases). In germline, CDR1 is MGHRA, CDR2 YSYEKL. The germline V and J ends were trimmed by 3 bases and 2 bases, with 14 bases remaining between them. The CDR3 is 15 amino acids. The CDR3: CASSHPSTGTYEQYF. CDR3 DNA sequence: TGCGCCAGCAGCCATCCCTCGACAGGAACCTACGAGCAGTACTTC.

The chain has TRBV7-2 and TRBJ1-2; no clear D. V was cut by 1 base and J by 14 bases, with 20 bases left in between. The CDR3 is 14 amino acids. Germline V gene data show CDR1 as SGHTA and CDR2 as FQGNSA. Here the CDR3 DNA reads TGTGCCAGCAGCTTAGTAGGTGGGCCTATGAAAATAACCTTC. As protein: CASSLVGGPMKITF.

The chain uses TRBV28 and TRBJ1-2, with D possibly being TRBD1 (5 bases). This CDR3 is built from 12 residues. The ends were cut back, 4 bases at V and 2 bases at J, with 5 bases in the middle. CDR1 MDHEN and CDR2 SYDVKM come from the germline V gene. CDR3 bases: TGTGCCAGCAGTTCAGGGAACTATGGCTACACCTTC. Its protein product is CASSSGNYGYTF.